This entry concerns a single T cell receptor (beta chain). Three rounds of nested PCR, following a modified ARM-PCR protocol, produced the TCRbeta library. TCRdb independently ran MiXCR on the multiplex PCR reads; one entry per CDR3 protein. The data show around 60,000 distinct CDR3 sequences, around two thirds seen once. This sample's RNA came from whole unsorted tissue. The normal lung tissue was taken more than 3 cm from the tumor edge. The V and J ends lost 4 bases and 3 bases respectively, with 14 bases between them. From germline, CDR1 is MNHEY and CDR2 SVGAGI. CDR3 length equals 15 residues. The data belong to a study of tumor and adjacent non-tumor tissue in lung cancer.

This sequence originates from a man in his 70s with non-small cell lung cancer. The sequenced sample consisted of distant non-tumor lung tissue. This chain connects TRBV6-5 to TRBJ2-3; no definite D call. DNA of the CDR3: TGTGCCAGCAGTTCCCGGCGGCGTGGAACAGATACGCAGTATTTT. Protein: CASSSRRRGTDTQYF.